This is a list of T cell receptor beta chains from one sample in a study of patients and donors after allogeneic stem cell transplantation. TCRdb processed the RT-PCR reads anew with MiXCR; each CDR3 protein has one entry. The repertoire holds about 410,000 distinct CDR3 sequences, roughly 17% seen once, with less than 8.5% in the top ten. Sequenced: blood, either unsorted or a sorted T cell fraction (not recorded which). The receptors shown here come from a human donor who was either an allogeneic HSCT recipient or a stem cell or donor lymphocyte infusion donor (not recorded which). It is not recorded whose cells these are; they may come from a transplant donor. Both conserved end residues are part of each CDR3. D genes are given only for firm matches. Only part of the rows carry a size: once, few, many, or a class if the clone is expanded.

abundance: -; v_gene: TRBV7-9; j_gene: TRBJ2-1; d_gene: TRBD2; CDR3nt: TGTGCCAGCAGCTTAGCCCGAGCGGGAGCCAATGAGCAGTTCTTC; CDR3aa: CASSLARAGANEQFF
abundance: -; v_gene: TRBV7-8; j_gene: TRBJ2-7; d_gene: -; CDR3nt: TGTGCCAGCAGCTCTAGACCTGGGACCGCCTACGAGCAGTACTTC; CDR3aa: CASSSRPGTAYEQYF
abundance: many; v_gene: TRBV3-1; j_gene: TRBJ2-1; d_gene: TRBD2; CDR3nt: TGTGCCAGCAGCCCGCGGGGGTCCTACAATGAGCAGTTCTTC; CDR3aa: CASSPRGSYNEQFF
abundance: -; v_gene: TRBV5-1; j_gene: TRBJ2-1; d_gene: TRBD1; CDR3nt: TGCGCCAGCAGCTTGGTGACAGGGGTCAATGAGCAGTTCTTC; CDR3aa: CASSLVTGVNEQFF
abundance: many; v_gene: TRBV7-6; j_gene: TRBJ2-1; d_gene: TRBD1; CDR3nt: TGTGCCAGCAGCTTGGCCTGGACAGGGCCTACCTACAATGAGCAGTTCTTC; CDR3aa: CASSLAWTGPTYNEQFF
abundance: -; v_gene: TRBV4-1; j_gene: TRBJ1-4; d_gene: TRBD1; CDR3nt: TGCGCCAGCAGCCGAGAGGACAGGGGCGGCGAAAAACTGTTTTTT; CDR3aa: CASSREDRGGEKLFF
abundance: few; v_gene: TRBV4-1; j_gene: TRBJ2-2; d_gene: TRBD2; CDR3nt: TGCGCCAGCAGCCAAGTAGCGGGGGGGCCGGCCGGGGAGCTGTTTTTT; CDR3aa: CASSQVAGGPAGELFF
abundance: -; v_gene: TRBV5-1; j_gene: TRBJ1-2; d_gene: -; CDR3nt: TGCGCCAGCAGCTCCGGACAGAACCCTAACTATGGCTACACCTTC; CDR3aa: CASSSGQNPNYGYTF
abundance: many; v_gene: TRBV5-1; j_gene: TRBJ2-7; d_gene: -; CDR3nt: TGCGCCAGCAGCTTGGACGGCACCTTCTACGAGCAGTACTTC; CDR3aa: CASSLDGTFYEQYF
abundance: few; v_gene: TRBV12-3/TRBV12-4; j_gene: TRBJ1-3; d_gene: TRBD1; CDR3nt: TGTGCCAGCAGTTCACAGACTCCCGGGACAGGGTTAGGAAACACCATATATTTT; CDR3aa: CASSSQTPGTGLGNTIYF
abundance: -; v_gene: TRBV2; j_gene: TRBJ2-5; d_gene: TRBD2; CDR3nt: TGTGCCAGCAGCCCCGGGACTAGCACTCAGACCCAGTACTTC; CDR3aa: CASSPGTSTQTQYF
abundance: -; v_gene: TRBV6-6; j_gene: TRBJ2-7; d_gene: TRBD1; CDR3nt: TGTGCCAGCAGTGTCCGGGACAGTGGAGAGCAGTACTTC; CDR3aa: CASSVRDSGEQYF
abundance: few; v_gene: TRBV6-1; j_gene: TRBJ2-1; d_gene: -; CDR3nt: TGTGCCAGCAGGGCAGGGTCCTACAATGAGCAGTTCTTC; CDR3aa: CASRAGSYNEQFF
abundance: few; v_gene: TRBV15; j_gene: TRBJ2-3; d_gene: -; CDR3nt: TGTGCCACCAGCAAGAGGGGAGCTAGCACAGATACGCAGTATTTT; CDR3aa: CATSKRGASTDTQYF
abundance: -; v_gene: TRBV12-3/TRBV12-4; j_gene: TRBJ2-1; d_gene: TRBD2; CDR3nt: TGTGCCAGCAGCTGGACTAGCGGGGGGACTCCTTCCTACAATGAGCAGTTCTTC; CDR3aa: CASSWTSGGTPSYNEQFF
abundance: few; v_gene: TRBV6-5; j_gene: TRBJ1-4; d_gene: -; CDR3nt: TGTGCCAGCAGGGGGGAAAAACTGTTTTTT; CDR3aa: CASRGEKLFF
abundance: few; v_gene: TRBV4-1; j_gene: TRBJ2-7; d_gene: TRBD2; CDR3nt: TGCGCCAGCAGTCGGACTAGCTGGGAGAGTTACGAGCAGTACTTC; CDR3aa: CASSRTSWESYEQYF
abundance: -; v_gene: TRBV18; j_gene: TRBJ1-3; d_gene: -; CDR3nt: TGTGCCAGCTCTCGTGACAGTAACTCTGGAAACACCATATATTTT; CDR3aa: CASSRDSNSGNTIYF
abundance: few; v_gene: TRBV24-1; j_gene: TRBJ1-3; d_gene: TRBD1; CDR3nt: TGTGCCACCAGTGAGGCGGGACAGGGGATTTCTGGAAACACCATATATTTT; CDR3aa: CATSEAGQGISGNTIYF
abundance: many; v_gene: TRBV12-3/TRBV12-4; j_gene: TRBJ1-5; d_gene: -; CDR3nt: TGTGCCAGCAGTCTGCGGGACGTTGAATGGCCCCAGCATTTT; CDR3aa: CASSLRDVEWPQHF
abundance: few; v_gene: TRBV4-3; j_gene: TRBJ2-1; d_gene: -; CDR3nt: TGCGCCAGCATTAGAGCCCGGGGGTACAATGAGCAGTTCTTC; CDR3aa: CASIRARGYNEQFF
abundance: -; v_gene: TRBV12-3/TRBV12-4; j_gene: TRBJ1-1; d_gene: -; CDR3nt: TGTGCCAGCAACTTGGGGGGTACTGAAGCTTTCTTT; CDR3aa: CASNLGGTEAFF
abundance: -; v_gene: TRBV7-9; j_gene: TRBJ2-2; d_gene: TRBD2; CDR3nt: TGTGCCAGCAGCTATGGGACTAGCGGGGTGACCGGGGAGCTGTTTTTT; CDR3aa: CASSYGTSGVTGELFF
abundance: -; v_gene: TRBV7-9; j_gene: TRBJ1-1; d_gene: -; CDR3nt: TGTGCCAGCAGCTTAGAGGGGCGCGGGGCTTTCTTT; CDR3aa: CASSLEGRGAFF
abundance: -; v_gene: TRBV15; j_gene: TRBJ2-7; d_gene: -; CDR3nt: TGTGCCACCAGCAGAGGGCCCTTGAGGGAGCAGTACTTC; CDR3aa: CATSRGPLREQYF
abundance: -; v_gene: TRBV10-2; j_gene: TRBJ1-2; d_gene: -; CDR3nt: TGCGCCAGCAGTGACGGCTCTTATGGCTACACCTTC; CDR3aa: CASSDGSYGYTF
abundance: -; v_gene: TRBV20-1; j_gene: TRBJ2-1; d_gene: -; CDR3nt: TGCAGTGCTAGAGATGCAAGGCGGGGTACCTCCTACAATGAGCAGTTCTTC; CDR3aa: CSARDARRGTSYNEQFF
abundance: -; v_gene: TRBV25-1; j_gene: TRBJ2-6; d_gene: TRBD2; CDR3nt: TGTGCCAGCACTCAACTAGCGGGGGGTCCATCTGGGGCCAACGTCCTGACTTTC; CDR3aa: CASTQLAGGPSGANVLTF
abundance: -; v_gene: TRBV3-1; j_gene: TRBJ2-3; d_gene: -; CDR3nt: TGTGCCAGCAGCCAAGGGACGAAAGATACGCAGTATTTT; CDR3aa: CASSQGTKDTQYF
abundance: few; v_gene: TRBV7-2; j_gene: TRBJ2-2; d_gene: -; CDR3nt: TGTGCCAGCAGCTTAGACGCCGGGGGTAGCGGGGAGCTGTTTTTT; CDR3aa: CASSLDAGGSGELFF
abundance: many; v_gene: TRBV7-6; j_gene: TRBJ2-2; d_gene: -; CDR3nt: TGTGCCAGCAGCTTAGCCGGTGGGGGTTTGAACACCGGGGAGCTGTTTTTT; CDR3aa: CASSLAGGGLNTGELFF
abundance: few; v_gene: TRBV11-2; j_gene: TRBJ1-3; d_gene: -; CDR3nt: TGTGCCAGCGGGGACGTCTACTCTGGAAACACCATATATTTT; CDR3aa: CASGDVYSGNTIYF
abundance: few; v_gene: TRBV20-1; j_gene: TRBJ2-3; d_gene: -; CDR3nt: TGCAGTGCTGATGGGATTACCACAGATACGCAGTATTTT; CDR3aa: CSADGITTDTQYF
abundance: -; v_gene: TRBV3-1; j_gene: TRBJ1-6; d_gene: -; CDR3nt: TGTGCCAGCAGCCAAGAGTACGGGCATTCACCCCTCCACTTT; CDR3aa: CASSQEYGHSPLHF
abundance: many; v_gene: TRBV28; j_gene: TRBJ2-5; d_gene: -; CDR3nt: TGTGCCAGCAGCCCTCTCGGCGAGACCCAGTACTTC; CDR3aa: CASSPLGETQYF
abundance: many; v_gene: TRBV5-1; j_gene: TRBJ2-3; d_gene: -; CDR3nt: TGCGCCAGCAGGCTCAGGGATACGCAGTATTTT; CDR3aa: CASRLRDTQYF
abundance: many; v_gene: TRBV12-3/TRBV12-4; j_gene: TRBJ1-6; d_gene: -; CDR3nt: TGTGCCAGCAGTTTAGGCAATTCACCCCTCCACTTT; CDR3aa: CASSLGNSPLHF
abundance: -; v_gene: TRBV12-3/TRBV12-4; j_gene: TRBJ2-7; d_gene: TRBD1; CDR3nt: TGTGCCAGCAGTTTCTTGCGACAGGGGGTTTACGAGCAGTACTTC; CDR3aa: CASSFLRQGVYEQYF
abundance: -; v_gene: TRBV7-9; j_gene: TRBJ2-1; d_gene: -; CDR3nt: TGTGCCAGCACTAACCAAGGCCGCGGGTACTACAATGAGCAGTTCTTC; CDR3aa: CASTNQGRGYYNEQFF
abundance: few; v_gene: TRBV5-6; j_gene: TRBJ2-3; d_gene: TRBD2; CDR3nt: TGTGCCAGCAGCTCAGGCCAGCGGGGCGCCACAGATACGCAGTATTTT; CDR3aa: CASSSGQRGATDTQYF
abundance: -; v_gene: TRBV5-4; j_gene: TRBJ2-7; d_gene: -; CDR3nt: TGTGCCAGCAGCCCGGACACGGGGCTAGCTTACTACGAGCAGTACTTC; CDR3aa: CASSPDTGLAYYEQYF
abundance: -; v_gene: TRBV5-5; j_gene: TRBJ2-1; d_gene: TRBD2; CDR3nt: TGTGCCAGCAGCCCTCGACAGCAGGGACTAGCGGTCTGGGCTGAGCAGTTCTTC; CDR3aa: CASSPRQQGLAVWAEQFF
abundance: few; v_gene: TRBV4-1; j_gene: TRBJ2-7; d_gene: TRBD1; CDR3nt: TGCGCCAGCAGCCAGCTTCAGGGGGCAGCCTACGAGCAGTACTTC; CDR3aa: CASSQLQGAAYEQYF
abundance: many; v_gene: TRBV7-9; j_gene: TRBJ2-1; d_gene: TRBD2; CDR3nt: TGTGCCAGCAGCTTAGGGCGGGAGAGGTCCCATGAGCAGTTCTTC; CDR3aa: CASSLGRERSHEQFF
abundance: -; v_gene: TRBV5-1; j_gene: TRBJ2-7; d_gene: TRBD1; CDR3nt: TGCGCCAGCAGCTTGGCCCAGGGGGTTATGTACGAGCAGTACTTC; CDR3aa: CASSLAQGVMYEQYF
abundance: -; v_gene: TRBV10-3; j_gene: TRBJ1-3; d_gene: -; CDR3nt: TGTGCCATCAGTGAGGGGGCAGCTGGAAACACCATATATTTT; CDR3aa: CAISEGAAGNTIYF
abundance: -; v_gene: TRBV12-3/TRBV12-4; j_gene: TRBJ2-2; d_gene: -; CDR3nt: TGTGCCAGCAGTGACAGCTCAATCGGGGAGCTGTTTTTT; CDR3aa: CASSDSSIGELFF
abundance: -; v_gene: TRBV12-3/TRBV12-4; j_gene: TRBJ1-1; d_gene: TRBD1; CDR3nt: TGTGCCAGCAGCTGGACAGGGGAAGCTTTCTTT; CDR3aa: CASSWTGEAFF
abundance: -; v_gene: TRBV20-1; j_gene: TRBJ2-3; d_gene: TRBD2; CDR3nt: TGCAGTGCTAGAGTACCTATCGGACTAGCGGGAGAAGGGGCTAGCACAGATACGCAGTATTTT; CDR3aa: CSARVPIGLAGEGASTDTQYF
abundance: few; v_gene: TRBV6-1; j_gene: TRBJ2-1; d_gene: -; CDR3nt: TGTGCCAGCAGTGAAGCGGGGAATTCCAATGAGCAGTTCTTC; CDR3aa: CASSEAGNSNEQFF